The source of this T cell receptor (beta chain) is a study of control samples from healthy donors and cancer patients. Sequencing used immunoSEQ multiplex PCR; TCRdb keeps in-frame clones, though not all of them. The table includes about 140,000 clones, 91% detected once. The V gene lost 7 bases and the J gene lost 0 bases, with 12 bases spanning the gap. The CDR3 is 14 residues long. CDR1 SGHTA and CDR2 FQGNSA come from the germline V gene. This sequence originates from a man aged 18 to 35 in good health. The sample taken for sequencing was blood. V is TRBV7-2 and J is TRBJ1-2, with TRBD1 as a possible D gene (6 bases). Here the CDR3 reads CASTRDNSNYGYTF. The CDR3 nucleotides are TGTGCCAGCACCCGGGACAACTCTAACTATGGCTACACCTTC.